The present TCR beta chain was sequenced within a study of T cell clonality in common variable immunodeficiency. Clones were sequenced by immunoSEQ multiplex PCR, and TCRdb holds only the in-frame ones, with some missing. The sample contains about 43,000 clones, none of them singletons. This clone has ten or more counts. This sequence was found in a person aged 18-69 years in good health. Sequencing was carried out using peripheral blood mononuclear cells.

Partial CDR3 DNA: TGTGCCTCCCGGGGGGATACAGATACG. Translated: CASRGDTDT. The whole CDR3 sequence is CASRGDTDTQYF. V is TRBV30 and J is TRBJ2-3, with 7 bases matching TRBD2. The read falls 3 residues short of the CDR3 end, and the missing part is taken from the germline J gene. The germline V gene encodes CDR1 GTSNPN and CDR2 SVGIG (reference sequence). This CDR3 is 12 amino acids long. V lost 7 bases to trimming and J lost 3 bases; unmatched junction nucleotides: 4.